The present T cell receptor beta chain was sequenced within a study of response to subunit inactivated influenza vaccine. General observations from the study: Authors suggested each seasonal influenza vaccination recruits few new T cells.

On this clonotype: The antigen is not known.

With V trimmed by 3 bases and J by 2 bases, 3 bases remained unmatched. Per germline, CDR1 DFQATT and CDR2 SNEGSKA (reference sequence). CDR3 length equals 14 residues. TCRdb re-called the RT-PCR reads with MiXCR, one entry per CDR3 protein. The sample holds 610,000 or so distinct CDR3 sequences, around 15% seen once. This sequence joins TRBV20-1 and TRBJ1-5, with 8 nucleotides matching TRBD1. The TCR comes from a man aged 45-65 years who received an inactivated influenza vaccine. The sample here was PBMCs from blood, taken 12 days after vaccination. The CDR3 loop reads CSASDRGRNQPQHF. The CDR3 DNA follows: TGCAGTGCTAGCGACAGGGGCCGCAATCAGCCCCAGCATTTT.